The 20 T cell receptor beta chains listed next were all sequenced from one sample in a study of human T cells and chemical hapten exposure. As to time point: pre-sensitization, week 0. The sample's treatment: therapeutic diphenylcyclopropenone sensitization with weekly scalp DPC. MiXCR was run by TCRdb on the RACE reads, yielding one entry per CDR3 protein. The table records more than 250,000 distinct CDR3 sequences, around 7.7% of them present only once. The sequenced sample was whole blood, obtained in connection with sensitization to the hapten diphenylcyclopropenone (DPC). These receptors all stem from a man aged 18-30 years with alopecia areata. Some clones in this sample may be carry-over from other donors' samples.

A remark on this clonotype: Since a much larger clone is just one base distant, this may be a read error. The chain recombines TRBV3-1 with TRBJ2-3; D is ambiguous. Germline assignment: CDR1 LGHDT and CDR2 YNNKEL (reference sequence). The CDR3 consists of 14 residues. CDR3 loop: CASCQGSWRDTQYF. The CDR3 DNA is TGTGCCAGCTGCCAAGGTAGTTGGCGAGATACGCAGTATTTT.

This clonotype was detected only a few times. The gene calls are TRBV28 and TRBJ2-5; 11 nucleotides align to TRBD1. The V gene end was trimmed by 3 bases and the J gene end by 4 bases; junction bases not matched to a gene: 1. Germline-derived CDR1 and CDR2 are MDHEN and SYDVKM. This CDR3 contains 14 residues. The CDR3 spells CASSFGQGAETQYF. The CDR3 DNA sequence: TGTGCCAGCAGTTTCGGACAGGGGGCAGAGACCCAGTACTTC.

This clonotype has at least ten counts. V gene TRBV28 combines with J gene TRBJ2-1, with TRBD1 identical over 10 bases. The CDR3 has 21 residues. The V and J ends lost 3 bases and 1 base, in that order; junction bases with no gene match: 18. CDR1 is MDHEN and CDR2 is SYDVKM in the germline V gene. CDR3 bases: TGTGCCAGCAGTTTGTTAATTAAGGGACAGGGGTTAACTGGGTCCTACAATGAGCAGTTCTTC. Translation gives CASSLLIKGQGLTGSYNEQFF.

V usage is TRBV29-1 and J usage is TRBJ2-2; D uncertain. This CDR3 region has 14 residues. Looked up from germline, CDR1 is SQVTM and CDR2 is ANQGSEA. The V end was cut by 4 bases, the J end by 3 bases, with 12 bases between. CDR3 DNA sequence: TGCAGCGTTGTGGTTTACGGCCACACCGGGGAGCTGTTTTTT. It yields the protein CSVVVYGHTGELFF.

This clonotype came up many times. This chain uses TRBV6-5 with TRBJ2-5; no clear D gene. Germline V gene lookup returns CDR1 MNHEY and CDR2 SVGAGI. The V and J ends lost 2 bases and 9 bases respectively, with 7 bases between them. The CDR3 loop spans 11 amino acids. In DNA form, the CDR3 reads TGTGCCAGCAGTTACGGGGAAGCCCAGTACTTC. Protein: CASSYGEAQYF.

This clonotype has only a few counts. The chain uses TRBV27 and TRBJ1-4; no clear D gene. Germline V gene lookup returns CDR1 MNHEY and CDR2 SMNVEV (reference sequence). Deletions cut 5 bases from V and 2 bases from J, with 9 bases between. This CDR3 is built from 14 residues. The CDR3 nucleotides read TGTGCCAGCAGTCAGACAATTACTAATGAAAAACTGTTTTTT. Its translation is CASSQTITNEKLFF.

V gene TRBV18 combines with J gene TRBJ2-5; no clear D. CDR3 size: 13 residues. V lost 0 bases and J lost 3, with 5 bases in between. CDR1 KGHSH and CDR2 LQKENI come from the germline V gene. Here the CDR3 DNA reads TGTGCCAGCTCACCACCTACGGAAGAGACCCAGTACTTC. It translates to CASSPPTEETQYF.

This sequence joins TRBV5-6 and TRBJ2-3; D unclear. V dropped 1 base and J dropped 6 bases, with 12 bases sitting between them. Germline CDR1 reads SGHDT; CDR2 reads YYEEEE. This CDR3 is 14 amino acids long. The CDR3 protein is CASSLLPVPDTQYF. The CDR3 coding sequence is TGTGCCAGCAGCTTGTTACCTGTGCCCGATACGCAGTATTTT.

This clonotype was observed a few times. The rearrangement links TRBV3-1 to TRBJ2-3; D not certain. The V end lost 7 bases, the J end lost 3 bases, and 11 bases lay between the germline ends. Germline CDR1 LGHDT, CDR2 YNNKEL (reference sequence). The CDR3 loop spans 13 amino acids. The CDR3 loop reads CASTNDVTDTQYF. The DNA of the CDR3 is TGTGCCAGCACCAACGACGTTACAGATACGCAGTATTTT.

This chain connects TRBV29-1 to TRBJ2-3, with D unresolved. Trimming removed 4 bases at V and 1 base at J, with 6 bases between. The germline V gene encodes CDR1 SQVTM and CDR2 ANQGSEA. This CDR3 is 12 amino acids long. The CDR3 spells CSVVTGTDTQYF. The CDR3 nucleotides are TGCAGCGTTGTTACGGGCACAGATACGCAGTATTTT.

The chain recombines TRBV6-6 with TRBJ2-7, with 8 bases matching TRBD2. Germline V lookup: CDR1 MNHNY, CDR2 SVGAGI (reference sequence). The CDR3 consists of 13 residues. V gave up 2 bases and J gave up 3 bases; unmatched junction bases: 0. The CDR3 coding sequence is TGTGCCAGCAGTTACGCGGGGGGCTACGAGCAGTACTTC. This translates into CASSYAGGYEQYF.

This clonotype was seen a handful of times. J is TRBJ2-5 and V is TRBV12-3 or TRBV12-4; TRBD1 matches at 7 bases. V lost 5 bases, J lost 5 bases, and 14 bases stayed unmatched. The CDR3 contains 16 residues. CDR3 coding DNA: TGTGCCAGCAGTCCCTCTAAGACAGGGATAGACGAGACCCAGTACTTC. Residues: CASSPSKTGIDETQYF.

The chain carries TRBV7-9 and TRBJ1-4; no clear D. V was clipped by 4 bases and J by 8 bases, with 8 bases between them. Per germline, CDR1 SEHNR and CDR2 FQNEAQ (reference sequence). CDR3 length: 12 residues. CDR3: CASSSSTEKLFF. The CDR3 nucleotides are TGTGCCAGCAGCTCGAGCACGGAAAAACTGTTTTTT.

The chain has TRBV6-4 and TRBJ2-1, with TRBD1 matching over 10 bases. This CDR3 is 13 amino acids long. Trimming cost V 5 bases and J 10 bases; bases outside gene matches: 5. The germline CDR1 and CDR2 sequences are MRHNA and SNTAGT. CDR3 coding DNA: TGTGCCAGCAGTACGACAGGGGGCAGGGAGCAGTTCTTC. Translation gives CASSTTGGREQFF.

There are many counts of this clonotype. A read error may account for a junction end that differs from germline. This rearrangement joins TRBV5-1 to TRBJ1-1, with TRBD1 matching 8 bases. CDR3 length: 14 residues. Germline V gene sequence: CDR1 SGHRS, CDR2 YFSETQ. The CDR3 sequence is CASSSGQGRTEAFF. Here the CDR3 DNA reads TGTGCCAGCAGCTCCGGACAGGGAAGGACTGAAGCTTTCTTT.

Comment on this clonotype: One junction end disagrees with the germline gene, perhaps due to a read error. The chain has TRBV5-5 and TRBJ1-2; 8 bases are a match to TRBD1. Germline V gives CDR1 SGHKS, CDR2 YYEKEE (reference sequence). The CDR3 runs 12 residues. The CDR3 reads CASGQGYDGSTF. DNA of the CDR3: TGTGCCAGCGGACAGGGCTACGATGGCTCCACCTTC.

This clonotype is a singleton in its sample. The V call is TRBV7-8, the J call TRBJ2-5, with a tentative D call TRBD2 (7 bases). Germline V lookup: CDR1 SGHVS, CDR2 FQNEAQ. V lost 6 bases, J lost 9 bases, and 32 bases lay in between. The CDR3 is made up of 18 amino acids. In DNA, the CDR3 is TGTGCCAGCAGAGGGGGTCGGAGGGCTAGCGGTCGCGGCGGGGCCCAGTACTTC. Translating it yields CASRGGRRASGRGGAQYF.

This clonotype was observed at least ten times. V is TRBV7-2 and J is TRBJ1-3; a possible D gene is TRBD1 (6 bases). V lost 5 bases and J 1 base, leaving 12 bases between the germline ends. Germline V gives CDR1 SGHTA, CDR2 FQGNSA. CDR3 size: 15 residues. CDR3 loop: CASSPRRGSGNTIYF. CDR3 nucleotide sequence: TGTGCCAGCAGCCCCCGGAGGGGGTCTGGAAACACCATATATTTT.

This clonotype was picked up a small number of times. This chain links TRBV3-1 with TRBJ2-4, with 7 bases aligning to TRBD1. Germline loops: CDR1 LGHDT, CDR2 YNNKEL (reference sequence). The CDR3 has 15 residues. Trimming cost V 0 bases and J 4 bases; bases outside gene matches: 3. As DNA, the CDR3 is TGTGCCAGCAGCCAAGAGACCAGGGGGAAAAACATTCAGTACTTC. It encodes CASSQETRGKNIQYF. The whole variable domain, remainder taken from reference TRBV3-1 and TRBJ2-4, is DTAVSQTPKYLVTQMGNDKSIKCEQNLGHDTMYWYKQDSKKFLKIMFSYNNKELIINETVPNRFSPKSPDKAHLNLHINSLELGDSAVYFCASSQETRGKNIQYFGAGTRLSVL.

This clonotype was observed a few times. The CDR3 spells CASSVVPYEKLFF. The CDR3 coding sequence is TGTGCCAGCAGCGTAGTCCCTTATGAAAAACTGTTTTTT. The rearrangement uses TRBV9 and TRBJ1-4, with D hard to call. Germline V gene sequence: CDR1 SGDLS, CDR2 YYNGEE. Trimming took off 0 bases at V and 6 bases at J, with 6 bases between the two ends. This CDR3 spans 13 amino acids.